Following are 3 T cell receptor beta chains from one sample sequenced in a study of blood T cell repertoires in COVID-19. This table comes from immunoSEQ multiplex PCR, and its TCRdb copy is limited to in-frame clones, with some not included. The profile shows 150,000 to 200,000 clones, roughly 77% of them singletons. The sample comprised peripheral blood. These receptors came from a human donor in a cohort sampled during active COVID-19.

The J gene is TRBJ1-6, the V gene TRBV19, with TRBD1 as a possible D gene (5 bases). Germline V lookup: CDR1 LNHDA, CDR2 SQIVND (reference sequence). This CDR3 has 16 residues. V was pared by 6 bases and J by 0 bases, with 12 bases between. CDR3 in DNA: TGTGCCAGTAGGTTACAGGAGAGCTCCTATAATTCACCCCTCCACTTT. This sequence encodes CASRLQESSYNSPLHF.

The rearrangement links TRBV4-3 to TRBJ2-3; maybe TRBD2 (6 bases). This CDR3 contains 13 residues. CDR1 and CDR2 from the germline V gene are LGHNA and YSLEER. With 0 bases removed from V and 11 bases from J, the gap between germline ends came to 12 bases. In DNA form, the CDR3 reads TGCGCCAGCAGCCAAGATGTGGAAGCGGGGCAGTATTTT. Its protein is CASSQDVEAGQYF.

This chain uses TRBV19 with TRBJ1-4, with a possible D match to TRBD1 (5 bases). V lost 2 bases and J lost 8, with 15 bases in between. The germline V gene has CDR1 LNHDA and CDR2 SQIVND (reference sequence). The length of the CDR3 is 15 residues. CDR3 DNA sequence: TGTGCCAGTAGTATACGACGCACGAAGGGGGAAAAACTGTTTTTT. Amino acid sequence: CASSIRRTKGEKLFF.